These 31 T cell receptor beta chains were sequenced from one sample in a study of cytomegalovirus exposure and HLA in healthy donors (dated by TCRdb to about 2017). Libraries were prepared through the immunoSEQ multiplex PCR assay. For the multiplex PCR, a mixture combining 60 forward primers for TCR Vbeta segments and 13 reverse primers for TCR Jbeta segments was used. The clones in this table, taken by TCRdb from immuneACCESS, are in-frame only. Not every clone is retained; where verified, under half of the shortfall comes from an unresolved V gene, and the cause of the rest is unknown. The sample contains more than 50,000 clones, 70% of them found a single time. The biggest ten clones account for 15% to 20% of the sample. What was sequenced was PBMCs. The receptors were gathered from a woman aged 55-75 years in good health and CMV-seropositive.

The rearrangement uses TRBV6-1 and TRBJ1-1; a possible D gene is TRBD1 (5 bases). CDR3 length equals 13 residues. Looked up from germline, CDR1 is MNHNS and CDR2 is SASEGT. The germline V and J ends were trimmed by 6 bases and 1 base, with 9 bases remaining between them. The CDR3 loop is CASRSQENTEAFF. The CDR3 DNA reads TGTGCCAGCAGATCACAGGAGAACACTGAAGCTTTCTTT.

The V gene is TRBV27, the J gene TRBJ1-5, with D maybe TRBD1 (5 bases). V gave up 3 bases and J gave up 5 bases, with 8 bases separating them. This CDR3 spans 13 amino acids. Germline V lookup: CDR1 MNHEY, CDR2 SMNVEV (reference sequence). The CDR3 nucleotides read TGTGCCAGCAGTTTGGGGGGGTATCAGCCCCAGCATTTT. It is translated as CASSLGGYQPQHF.

This sequence joins TRBV5-1 and TRBJ2-2, with 13 bases matching TRBD2. This CDR3 region has 17 residues. Germline loops: CDR1 SGHRS, CDR2 YFSETQ. V trimming: 0 bases; J trimming: 5 bases; junction bases outside the gene matches: 4. CDR3 residues: CASSLAGTSGATGELFF. The CDR3 bases are TGCGCCAGCAGCTTGGCCGGGACTAGCGGGGCAACCGGGGAGCTGTTTTTT.

The chain links TRBV30 to TRBJ2-1, with D possibly being TRBD1 (6 bases). V was clipped by 2 bases and J by 2 bases, with 25 bases between them. CDR1 is GTSNPN, CDR2 SVGIG, per germline (reference sequence). The CDR3 covers 19 residues. DNA for the CDR3: TGTGCCTGGAGTCTCAGGGGTAGGCGGCCCCCACCAGCCTACAATGAGCAGTTCTTC. Protein product: CAWSLRGRRPPPAYNEQFF.

This rearrangement joins TRBV9 to TRBJ2-2, with TRBD2 matching 8 bases. Unmatched junction bases numbered 6, after V lost 8 bases and J lost 3 bases. This CDR3 region has 14 residues. Germline CDR1 reads SGDLS; CDR2 reads YYNGEE. The CDR3 DNA reads TGTGCCAGTCAGCGGGGGCTACACACCGGGGAGCTGTTTTTT. This gives the protein CASQRGLHTGELFF. Complete variable domain (other parts from reference TRBV9 and TRBJ2-2): DSGVTQTPKHLITATGQRVTLRCSPRSGDLSVYWYQQSLDQGLQFLIQYYNGEERAKGNILERFSAQQFPDLHSELNLSSLELGDSALYFCASQRGLHTGELFFGEGSRLTVL.

The chain couples TRBV7-2 to TRBJ1-6; 7 positions match TRBD1. The J segment lost 3 bases and the V segment lost 8 bases, leaving 4 bases of the junction unmatched. This CDR3 region has 14 residues. CDR1 is SGHTA, CDR2 FQGNSA, per germline. This chain's CDR3 is CASRDSYYNSPLHF. The CDR3 coding sequence is TGTGCCAGCCGGGACAGCTACTATAATTCACCCCTCCACTTT.

This clone was observed a few times. The rearrangement uses TRBV7-2 and TRBJ2-1; TRBD1 matches at 7 bases. The CDR3 extends over 16 amino acids. With V trimmed by 1 base and J by 2 bases, 5 bases remained unmatched. The germline CDR1 and CDR2 sequences are SGHTA and FQGNSA. The DNA for the CDR3 is TGTGCCAGCAGCTTAGTTGGGGACAGAACCTACAATGAGCAGTTCTTC. Translating gives CASSLVGDRTYNEQFF.

This clone was picked up a small number of times. V gene TRBV5-4 combines with J gene TRBJ1-1; 8 nucleotides match TRBD1. The CDR3 runs to 16 residues. Looked up from germline, CDR1 is SGHNT and CDR2 is YYREEE (reference sequence). V lost 2 bases, J lost 1 base, and 7 bases stayed unmatched. CDR3 amino acids: CASSLPQGATNTEAFF. CDR3 sequence (DNA): TGTGCCAGCAGCTTACCTCAGGGGGCTACGAACACTGAAGCTTTCTTT. The whole variable domain, filled in from reference TRBV5-4 and TRBJ1-1, reads ETGVTQSPTHLIKTRGQQVTLRCSSQSGHNTVSWYQQALGQGPQFIFQYYREEENGRGNFPPRFSGLQFPNYSSELNVNALELDDSALYLCASSLPQGATNTEAFFGQGTRLTVV.

In this sample, this clone turned up once. CDR3 coding DNA: TGTGCCAGCAGCTTAGGGGGCAGGGCCACTGAAGCTTTCTTT. Translated: CASSLGGRATEAFF. The chain is built from TRBV7-2 and TRBJ1-1, with D possibly TRBD1 on 5 matching bases. This CDR3 contains 14 residues. Germline V lookup: CDR1 SGHTA, CDR2 FQGNSA. Trimming took off 1 base at V and 4 bases at J, with 10 bases between the two ends.

The V gene is TRBV2, the J gene TRBJ2-5; D is uncertain. Germline values: CDR1 SNHLY, CDR2 FYNNEI. There are 12 residues in the CDR3. V dropped 6 bases and J dropped 3 bases, with 8 bases sitting between them. The CDR3 loop reads CASSYEEETQYF. CDR3 sequence (DNA): TGTGCCAGCAGCTATGAAGAAGAGACCCAGTACTTC.

The chain employs TRBV13 and TRBJ1-6, with a tentative D call TRBD1 (6 bases). The germline CDR1 and CDR2 sequences are PRHDT and FYEKMQ (reference sequence). V was clipped by 5 bases and J by 12 bases, with 17 bases between them. The CDR3 is 14 amino acids. The CDR3 sequence: CASSHDSGEGPLHF. The DNA of the CDR3 is TGTGCCAGCAGCCACGACTCAGGGGAGGGACCCCTCCACTTT. The full variable domain, its missing parts supplied by reference TRBV13 and TRBJ1-6, is AAGVIQSPRHLIKEKRETATLKCYPIPRHDTVYWYQQGPGQDPQFLISFYEKMQSDKGSIPDRFSAQQFSDYHSELNMSSLELGDSALYFCASSHDSGEGPLHFGNGTRLTVT.

This clone came up a few times. V is TRBV2 and J is TRBJ2-6; 8 bases align to TRBD2. The trim removed 11 bases at V and 10 bases at J, leaving 1 base unmatched. CDR1 SNHLY and CDR2 FYNNEI come from the germline V gene. The CDR3 is made up of 10 amino acids. Here the CDR3 reads CASGGNVLTF. CDR3 bases: TGTGCCTCGGGGGGGAACGTCCTGACTTTC.

This sequence joins TRBV18 and TRBJ1-4, with D uncertain. The CDR3 runs to 15 residues. V shed 0 bases and J shed 7 bases, with 12 bases lying between them. CDR1 is KGHSH, CDR2 LQKENI, per germline. Here the CDR3 DNA reads TGTGCCAGCTCACCACCGGGCAGAGCCGGTGAAAAACTGTTTTTT. It specifies CASSPPGRAGEKLFF.

The chain uses TRBV30 and TRBJ2-2; TRBD2 aligns across 8 bases. Germline CDR1 and CDR2: GTSNPN and SVGIG (reference sequence). CDR3 length equals 14 residues. V trimming: 2 bases; J trimming: 7 bases; junction bases outside the gene matches: 6. The CDR3 reads CAWSMGRGGGELFF. As DNA, the CDR3 is TGTGCCTGGAGTATGGGCCGGGGGGGCGGGGAGCTGTTTTTT.

This clone was counted a few times. V gene TRBV25-1 combines with J gene TRBJ1-4; TRBD1 matches 7 bases. Germline lookup yields CDR1 MGHDK and CDR2 SYGVNS. The CDR3 covers 15 residues. Trimming at V came to 6 bases and at J to 8 bases, leaving 12 bases not matched to a gene. CDR3 residues: CASRKGQRVGEKLFF. The CDR3 DNA follows: TGTGCCAGCAGGAAGGGACAGAGGGTTGGGGAAAAACTGTTTTTT.

V is TRBV29-1 and J is TRBJ1-1; 8 bases align to TRBD1. There are 13 residues in the CDR3. Losses at the gene ends were 3 bases for V and 5 bases for J; bases not matched to a gene: 5. Germline CDR1 is SQVTM and CDR2 is ANQGSEA. The chain's CDR3 is CSVDRGRETEAFF. CDR3 DNA: TGCAGCGTTGACAGGGGGCGGGAGACTGAAGCTTTCTTT.

CDR3 amino acids: CASSLAGGYEQFF. In DNA form, the CDR3 reads TGTGCCAGCAGTTTGGCAGGGGGCTATGAGCAGTTCTTC. This chain uses TRBV27 with TRBJ2-1; 8 bases fit TRBD1. Looked up from germline, CDR1 is MNHEY and CDR2 is SMNVEV (reference sequence). After removal of 3 bases from V and 8 bases from J, the junction contained 3 bases not matched to a gene. The CDR3 runs to 13 residues.

The J gene is TRBJ2-3, the V gene TRBV5-8, with 8 bases identical to TRBD1. The junction had 10 bases not matched to a gene; V was cut back by 4 bases and J by 6 bases. The CDR3 length is 15 residues. Germline values: CDR1 SGHTS, CDR2 YDEGEE. The CDR3 DNA reads TGTGCCAGCAGCCCAAGGACAGGGAGGAAGGATACGCAGTATTTT. It yields the protein CASSPRTGRKDTQYF. Full variable domain (remainder filled in from reference TRBV5-8 and TRBJ2-3): EAGVTQSPTHLIKTRGQQATLRCSPISGHTSVYWYQQALGLGLQFLLWYDEGEERNRGNFPPRFSGRQFPNYSSELNVNALELEDSALYLCASSPRTGRKDTQYFGPGTRLTVL.

The chain couples TRBV19 to TRBJ1-2; no clear D. Germline V CDR1 and CDR2: LNHDA, SQIVND (reference sequence). The V end was cut by 2 bases, the J end by 2 bases, with 15 bases between. The CDR3 loop spans 16 amino acids. The CDR3 sequence: CASSISRGNVNYGYTF. The CDR3, as DNA: TGTGCCAGTAGTATATCGAGAGGGAACGTCAACTATGGCTACACCTTC.

V is TRBV7-9 and J is TRBJ2-1; 12 bases are shared with TRBD2. V shed 5 bases and J 6 bases; nucleotides not matched to a gene: 5. From germline, CDR1 is SEHNR and CDR2 FQNEAQ (reference sequence). This CDR3 is 15 amino acids long. The CDR3 sequence: CASSPSGGALNEQFF. CDR3 in DNA: TGTGCCAGCAGCCCTAGCGGGGGGGCTCTCAATGAGCAGTTCTTC.

The chain combines TRBV7-3 with TRBJ2-7, with D perhaps TRBD1 (6 bases). The CDR3 spans 15 residues. The germline V gene has CDR1 SGHTA and CDR2 FQGTGA. V shed 0 bases and J shed 5 bases, with 14 bases lying between them. The CDR3: CASSLTPGQSHEQYF. Written as DNA, the CDR3 is TGTGCCAGCAGCTTAACTCCCGGACAGTCCCACGAGCAGTACTTC.

The rearrangement uses TRBV4-3 and TRBJ2-3; tentatively, D is TRBD1 (5 bases). The V gene's germline CDR1 is LGHNA and CDR2 YSLEER. The CDR3 is 14 residues long. Trimming pared 0 bases from V and 5 bases from J, leaving 9 bases between. The CDR3 region has the DNA TGCGCCAGCAGCCAAGATATGCAGGGAGATACGCAGTATTTT. Its protein product is CASSQDMQGDTQYF.

The chain links TRBV5-1 to TRBJ2-5, with TRBD2 matching 9 bases. The V segment lost 4 bases and the J segment 1 base; nucleotides outside the gene matches: 5. The CDR3 sequence is 15 residues long. The V gene's germline CDR1 is SGHRS and CDR2 YFSETQ. CDR3 in amino acids: CASSPLAGFQETQYF. CDR3 bases: TGCGCCAGCAGCCCGCTAGCGGGATTCCAAGAGACCCAGTACTTC. Variable domain in full (rest from reference TRBV5-1 and TRBJ2-5): KAGVTQTPRYLIKTRGQQVTLSCSPISGHRSVSWYQQTPGQGLQFLFEYFSETQRNKGNFPGRFSGRQFSNSRSEMNVSTLELGDSALYLCASSPLAGFQETQYFGPGTRLLVL.

This clone was seen a handful of times. The chain employs TRBV4-1 and TRBJ2-7; TRBD1 is a possible D gene (6 bases). Germline V lookup: CDR1 MGHRA, CDR2 YSYEKL. The CDR3 totals 14 residues. V was cut by 4 bases and J by 2 bases, with 12 bases left in between. The DNA of the CDR3 is TGCGCCAGCAGCCCGAGAAGGGGGACCTACGAGCAGTACTTC. Protein sequence: CASSPRRGTYEQYF.

The count of this clone is one. The chain links TRBV11-2 to TRBJ2-7; 9 nucleotides match TRBD1. With V trimmed by 7 bases and J by 3 bases, 16 bases remained unmatched. The CDR3 extends over 17 amino acids. Germline V CDR1 and CDR2: SGHAT, FQNNGV. The CDR3 DNA reads TGTGCCAGCAACGGGGTCCGGACAGGGGCGTTTTACTACGAGCAGTACTTC. It specifies CASNGVRTGAFYYEQYF.

This chain links TRBV6-1 with TRBJ2-7; tentative D call: TRBD2 (5 bases). This CDR3 contains 15 residues. V lost 2 bases and J lost 3, with 14 bases in between. CDR1 and CDR2 from the germline V gene are MNHNS and SASEGT. CDR3 region: CASSEYGLVLYEQYF. The CDR3 DNA reads TGTGCCAGCAGTGAATACGGACTGGTGCTCTACGAGCAGTACTTC.

The chain uses TRBV18 and TRBJ1-1; D might be TRBD1 (6 bases). V was cut by 6 bases and J by 4 bases, with 15 bases left in between. CDR3 length equals 14 residues. Per germline, CDR1 KGHSH and CDR2 LQKENI. In DNA form, the CDR3 reads TGTGCCAGCTCTTTCAGGGGCGGTGGCACTGAAGCTTTCTTT. Amino acid sequence: CASSFRGGGTEAFF.

This clone was seen a few times. In nucleotides, the CDR3 is TGTGCCAGCAAGTCCAGGCCGAACACCGGGGAGCTGTTTTTT. Translating it yields CASKSRPNTGELFF. The genes are TRBV2 and TRBJ2-2, with D uncertain. The CDR3 is made up of 14 amino acids. Germline CDR1 SNHLY, CDR2 FYNNEI. Trimming stripped 7 bases from V and 0 bases from J, with 9 bases between.

The gene calls are TRBV4-2 and TRBJ2-5; 9 bases line up with TRBD2. V shed 3 bases and J 0 bases; nucleotides not matched to a gene: 8. The CDR3 sequence is 17 residues long. Germline CDR1 LGHNA, CDR2 YNFKEQ. The CDR3 spells CASSQSGASGNQETQYF. CDR3 DNA sequence: TGTGCCAGCAGCCAGAGTGGGGCTAGCGGGAACCAAGAGACCCAGTACTTC.

The V and J genes are TRBV5-1 and TRBJ2-3; the D gene is possibly TRBD1 (5 bases). The CDR3 has 14 amino acids. Germline V gene data show CDR1 as SGHRS and CDR2 as YFSETQ. V was shortened by 4 bases and J by 2 bases, with 11 bases between the two germline ends. The DNA for the CDR3 is TGCGCCAGCAGCGTGGGGCAGAACACAGATACGCAGTATTTT. Translated: CASSVGQNTDTQYF.

Only one count was recorded for this clone. V and J are TRBV7-2 and TRBJ2-1, with 13 bases matching TRBD2. With 4 bases clipped from V and 7 bases from J, the junction kept 7 bases outside the gene matches. Germline-derived CDR1 and CDR2 are SGHTA and FQGNSA. CDR3 length: 16 residues. The CDR3 region has the DNA TGTGCCAGCAGCTCTACTAGCGGGGGGGCCTGGAATGAGCAGTTCTTC. It specifies CASSSTSGGAWNEQFF. The variable domain in full, completed from reference TRBV7-2 and TRBJ2-1, reads GAGVSQSPSNKVTEKGKDVELRCDPISGHTALYWYRQSLGQGLEFLIYFQGNSAPDKSGLPSDRFSAERTGGSVSTLTIQRTQQEDSAVYLCASSSTSGGAWNEQFFGPGTRLTVL.